The clone carrying this TCR beta chain was picked up many times. Antigen: not known. These data originate in a study of T cell repertoires in cytomegalovirus infection. Trimming removed 4 bases at V and 4 bases at J, with 11 bases between. Germline V CDR1 and CDR2: SGHTA, FQGNSA. The CDR3 sequence is 14 residues long. TCRdb reanalysed the reads using MiXCR and keeps one entry per CDR3 protein. In the table there are hundreds of thousands of distinct CDR3 sequences, roughly 42% of which are singletons. Specimen: cultured PBMCs, collected from culture after CMV antigen stimulation. This TCR was sampled from a human donor in good health (CMV status not recorded). Some clones in this sample may be carry-over from other donors' samples. J is TRBJ1-5 and V is TRBV7-2; D unresolved. CDR3 sequence reads: CASSSTQVNQPQHF. In nucleotides, the CDR3 is TGTGCCAGCAGCTCAACTCAGGTGAATCAGCCCCAGCATTTT.